These T cell receptor beta chains were read from a single sample in a study of blood T cell repertoires in COVID-19. Repertoires were generated with immunoSEQ multiplex PCR, while TCRdb's copy carries only in-frame clones and drops some. This table has over 200,000 clones, around four fifths appearing once. Input material: peripheral blood. All receptors derive from a woman of 80 years or more with active or convalescent COVID-19. CDR3s include the opening cysteine and the closing phenylalanine or tryptophan. D genes are given only for firm matches. Some rows mark clone size as missing; the rest say once, few, many or name a class of expanded clone.

clone_size,v_call,j_call,cdr3_length,d_call,cdr3_nt,cdr3_aa
once,TRBV6-5,TRBJ2-5,11,NA,TGTGCCAGCAGGGTCGGAGAGACCCAGTACTTC,CASRVGETQYF
NA,TRBV7-2,TRBJ2-3,19,TRBD2,TGTGCCAGCAGCTTATTACTAGCGGGAGACTCGATGCGCACAGATACGCAGTATTTT,CASSLLLAGDSMRTDTQYF
NA,TRBV18,TRBJ1-1,13,TRBD1,TGTGCCAGCTCCCAGGGGGATGGCACTGAAGCTTTCTTT,CASSQGDGTEAFF
NA,TRBV18,TRBJ2-7,15,TRBD2,TGTGCCAGCTCACCGCTGGGGCCGGGAGGCAACGAGCAGTACTTC,CASSPLGPGGNEQYF
NA,TRBV29-1,TRBJ1-5,12,NA,TGCAGCGTTGGGGCGAGCAATCAGCCCCAGCATTTT,CSVGASNQPQHF
NA,TRBV13,TRBJ2-3,16,TRBD2,TGTGCCAGCAGCACTGGACTAGCGGGGAAGACAGATACGCAGTATTTT,CASSTGLAGKTDTQYF
NA,TRBV7-2,TRBJ2-5,14,NA,TGTGCCAGCAGCTTCATCGGAGGGGACGAGACCCAGTACTTC,CASSFIGGDETQYF
NA,TRBV9,TRBJ1-6,16,NA,TGTGCCAGCAGCCCATGGGGGGGCTCCTATAATTCACCCCTCCACTTT,CASSPWGGSYNSPLHF
once,TRBV2,TRBJ2-2,12,TRBD2,TGTGCCAGCAGCACTAGCGCCGGGGAGCTGTTTTTT,CASSTSAGELFF
NA,TRBV10-3,TRBJ2-1,16,NA,TGTGCCATCGGGAGCCCTCCGGGACTGTCCTACAATGAGCAGTTCTTC,CAIGSPPGLSYNEQFF
NA,TRBV9,TRBJ2-1,14,NA,TGTGCCAGCAGCGTTTCTAGCGAATCCGATGAGCAGTTCTTC,CASSVSSESDEQFF
NA,TRBV29-1,TRBJ1-2,14,TRBD1,TGCAGCGTACCCGCAGGGGGCACTAACTATGGCTACACCTTC,CSVPAGGTNYGYTF
NA,TRBV18,TRBJ2-1,15,NA,TGTGCCAGCTCACCACCGAGGGACAACTACAATGAGCAGTTCTTC,CASSPPRDNYNEQFF
NA,TRBV3-1/TRBV3-2,TRBJ2-7,11,NA,TGTGCCAGCAGCCGAGGGTACGAGCAGTACTTC,CASSRGYEQYF
NA,TRBV2,TRBJ2-1,15,NA,TGTGCCAGCTTTGTCCAGGGCCGACACTACAATGAGCAGTTCTTC,CASFVQGRHYNEQFF
NA,TRBV27,TRBJ2-3,13,NA,TGTGCCAGCGTCTCGACAGGCACAGATACGCAGTATTTT,CASVSTGTDTQYF
once,TRBV12-3/TRBV12-4,TRBJ1-2,13,NA,TGTGCCAGCAGTTTAGGTGGCCTCCATGGCTACACCTTC,CASSLGGLHGYTF
NA,TRBV7-2,TRBJ2-5,15,TRBD2,TGTGCCAGCAGCTTAACTAGCGGGAAGGGAGAGACCCAGTACTTC,CASSLTSGKGETQYF
NA,TRBV7-6,TRBJ2-3,15,NA,TGTGCCAGCAGCTCCCGCCTAGCGAACACAGATACGCAGTATTTT,CASSSRLANTDTQYF
NA,TRBV11-3,TRBJ1-6,13,NA,TGTGCCAGCAGCCAAGGGGTCAATTCACCCCTCCACTTT,CASSQGVNSPLHF
NA,TRBV30,TRBJ1-4,13,NA,TGTGCCTGGAGTGGTCAGGGTAGGACGAAACTGTTTTTT,CAWSGQGRTKLFF
NA,TRBV2,TRBJ2-7,14,NA,TGTGCCAGCAGTGAAGGGACAGTCGGCTACGAGCAGTACTTC,CASSEGTVGYEQYF
NA,TRBV9,TRBJ2-7,14,NA,TGTGCCAGCAGCGGCGGCAGGGGTTGGGACGAGCAGTACTTC,CASSGGRGWDEQYF
NA,TRBV6-2/TRBV6-3,TRBJ1-2,14,TRBD1,TGTGCCAGCAGCTATACAGGGGGCCGGTATGGCTACACCTTC,CASSYTGGRYGYTF
NA,TRBV4-1,TRBJ2-5,15,NA,TGCGCCAGCAGCCAAGACCTGAGTACCCAAGAGACCCAGTACTTC,CASSQDLSTQETQYF
NA,TRBV30,TRBJ2-7,16,TRBD2,TGTGCCTGGAGTGTACCTGGAGTAGCGGGAGAAGGCGAGCAGTACTTC,CAWSVPGVAGEGEQYF
NA,TRBV30,TRBJ2-4,16,TRBD2,TGTGCCTGGAGTCACGGTCTAGCGGGAGGGGAGGACATTCAGTACTTC,CAWSHGLAGGEDIQYF
few,TRBV28,TRBJ2-1,16,NA,TGTGCCAGCAGTCCTCGGGAGGGGGCATCCTACAATGAGCAGTTCTTC,CASSPREGASYNEQFF
NA,TRBV7-9,TRBJ2-7,14,NA,TGTGCCAGCAGCTCCTTTAGGGGGTCTTACGAGCAGTACTTC,CASSSFRGSYEQYF
NA,TRBV2,TRBJ2-3,15,TRBD2,TGTGCCAGCAGTGAACTAGCGGGAGCCTTAGATACGCAGTATTTT,CASSELAGALDTQYF
NA,TRBV29-1,TRBJ1-5,13,NA,TGCAGCGCCCTCTCCAGTAGCAATCAGCCCCAGCATTTT,CSALSSSNQPQHF
NA,TRBV15,TRBJ2-5,16,TRBD2,TGTGCCACCAGCAGAGATCTTGTGCTAGCGGTGGAGACCCAGTACTTC,CATSRDLVLAVETQYF
NA,TRBV11-2,TRBJ2-3,16,TRBD2,TGTGCCAGCAGCGCGCGCGGGGGGGCCCTTCCAGATACGCAGTATTTT,CASSARGGALPDTQYF
once,TRBV7-6,TRBJ2-1,15,TRBD1,TGTGCCAGCAGCTTAGGAGGACAGGTCAACAATGAGCAGTTCTTC,CASSLGGQVNNEQFF
NA,TRBV2,TRBJ2-5,15,NA,TGTGCCAGCAGTCCCATCACAGGCTTCGAAGAGACCCAGTACTTC,CASSPITGFEETQYF